This T cell receptor beta chain was found in a study of post-analysis software for immune sequencing data. The overall study: Both relapsing-remitting and secondary progressive multiple sclerosis featured among the disease courses, as did progressive-relapsing multiple sclerosis. Study findings and constraints: Significantly lower normalized Chao1 diversity was seen in multiple sclerosis patients than in controls. In patients, five or six TRBV segments were more frequent than in controls, with TRBV5-6, TRBV5-1 and TRBV20-1 among them.

From germline, CDR1 is SGHVS and CDR2 FNYEAQ. V lost 4 bases and J lost 6, with 8 bases in between. CDR3 length: 12 amino acids. Unique molecular identifiers were carried by the TCR beta cDNA libraries. Each batch of about 0.95 to 10 million T cells produced 490,000 or so cDNA molecules. TCRdb reprocessed the PCR reads via MiXCR and lists one record per CDR3 protein. The sample has hundreds of thousands of distinct CDR3 sequences; 30% are singletons. This clonotype was recorded many times. Antigen specificity is unknown. Sequenced: blood. This chain connects TRBV7-6 to TRBJ2-3; TRBD2 is a possible D gene (5 bases). This TCR was sampled from a girl aged 5-17 years with multiple sclerosis. DNA for the CDR3: TGTGCCAGCAGCTCGGGGTGGGATACGCAGTATTTT. It is translated as CASSSGWDTQYF.